Below, 10 T cell receptor beta chains from the same sample are listed, as sequenced in a study of blood T cell repertoires in COVID-19. Sequencing was performed with immunoSEQ multiplex PCR; in TCRdb, only in-frame clones are kept and a portion is missing. The sample lists about 200,000 clones, 65% to 90% seen once, with 12% in the top ten. Sequenced input: PBMCs or T cells enriched from blood (not recorded which). These receptors all stem from a middle-aged man who had recovered from COVID-19.

V and J are TRBV18 and TRBJ2-1, with 16 bases matching TRBD2. The CDR3 is made up of 15 amino acids. The V and J ends lost 4 bases and 14 bases, in that order; junction bases with no gene match: 8. CDR1 and CDR2 (germline): KGHSH, LQKENI. The CDR3 sequence: CASSLGTSGRAVEFF. DNA for the CDR3: TGTGCCAGCTCACTCGGGACTAGCGGGAGGGCCGTAGAGTTCTTC.

The rearrangement links TRBV10-3 to TRBJ1-1; a possible D gene is TRBD1 (5 bases). Germline V gene data show CDR1 as ENHRY and CDR2 as SYGVKD. V gave up 0 bases and J gave up 0 bases, with 8 bases separating them. The CDR3 spans 15 residues. The CDR3 DNA reads TGTGCCATCAGTGAGTCAAGGGGATTGAACACTGAAGCTTTCTTT. Translation: CAISESRGLNTEAFF.

The chain has TRBV18 and TRBJ1-1, with a tentative D call TRBD1 (5 bases). Trimming took 8 bases from V and 1 from J, leaving 14 bases between them. The CDR3 length is 14 residues. The germline V gene encodes CDR1 KGHSH and CDR2 LQKENI. The CDR3 DNA reads TGTGCCAGCACCCTGGGGCAGCAGAACACTGAAGCTTTCTTT. It translates to CASTLGQQNTEAFF.

The chain recombines TRBV7-2 with TRBJ2-7; 7 positions agree with TRBD1. CDR1 and CDR2 (germline): SGHTA, FQGNSA. With V trimmed by 5 bases and J by 3 bases, 10 bases remained unmatched. The CDR3 runs 15 residues. CDR3 in amino acids: CASSLTTGEIYEQYF. The CDR3 nucleotides read TGTGCCAGCAGCCTCACCACAGGGGAGATCTACGAGCAGTACTTC.

J is TRBJ2-3 and V is TRBV4-3; TRBD2 aligns across 8 bases. The CDR3 runs 15 residues. Unmatched junction bases numbered 7, after V lost 4 bases and J lost 4 bases. Germline CDR1 is LGHNA and CDR2 is YSLEER. The CDR3 sequence is CASSPQRESADTQYF. The DNA of the CDR3 is TGCGCCAGCAGCCCCCAGCGGGAGTCAGCAGATACGCAGTATTTT.

V gene TRBV7-3 combines with J gene TRBJ1-3, with D unclear. The CDR3 covers 13 residues. The V gene's germline CDR1 is SGHTA and CDR2 FQGTGA. Trimming took off 2 bases at V and 4 bases at J, with 6 bases between the two ends. In DNA form, the CDR3 reads TGTGCCAGCAGCTTAGGGCCAGGAAACACCATATATTTT. Its protein product is CASSLGPGNTIYF. Together with reference TRBV7-3 and TRBJ1-3, the CDR3 gives the full variable domain: GAGVSQTPSNKVTEKGKYVELRCDPISGHTALYWYRQSLGQGPEFLIYFQGTGAADDSGLPNDRFFAVRPEGSVSTLKIQRTERGDSAVYLCASSLGPGNTIYFGEGSWLTVV.

The rearrangement uses TRBV7-9 and TRBJ2-5, with 8 bases matching TRBD1. V was pared by 4 bases and J by 9 bases, with 4 bases of the junction left unmatched. CDR1 is SEHNR, CDR2 FQNEAQ, per germline (reference sequence). The CDR3 contains 12 residues. The CDR3 DNA follows: TGTGCCAGCAGCTCAGGGACAGGTCCCCAGTACTTC. It codes for CASSSGTGPQYF.

The chain uses TRBV7-8 and TRBJ2-7; 7 nucleotides line up with TRBD2. The CDR3 consists of 15 residues. V gave up 3 bases and J gave up 2 bases; unmatched junction bases: 7. Germline lookup yields CDR1 SGHVS and CDR2 FQNEAQ. CDR3 sequence (DNA): TGTGCCAGCAGCTTCTTAGCGGGCGCAGCCTACGAGCAGTACGTC. Protein: CASSFLAGAAYEQYV.

This chain connects TRBV28 to TRBJ1-5, with D hard to call. CDR3 size: 16 residues. The V gene's germline CDR1 is MDHEN and CDR2 SYDVKM. The V end lost 4 bases, the J end lost 7 bases, and 20 bases lay between the germline ends. The CDR3 DNA is TGTGCCAGCAGTTCCTTAGACTATTCCCCCAGGCAGCCCCAGCATTTT. It yields the protein CASSSLDYSPRQPQHF.

This clone was counted a few times. The chain recombines TRBV29-1 with TRBJ1-4; the D gene is possibly TRBD1 (6 bases). CDR1 and CDR2 from the germline V gene are SQVTM and ANQGSEA. V lost 6 bases and J lost 0, with 11 bases in between. This CDR3 spans 14 amino acids. The chain's CDR3 is CSVGGAATNEKLFF. In DNA form, the CDR3 reads TGCAGCGTGGGGGGGGCGGCAACTAATGAAAAACTGTTTTTT.